This T cell receptor beta chain was obtained from a study of regulatory T cells in long-lasting Graves disease. The time point here: newly diagnosed GD, antithyroid drugs for less than 3 months. Preparation of the TCR library used RNA extracted from PBMCs. Arm-PCR of CDR3 regions and iRepertoire HTBI primers were used to build TCR beta libraries. TCRdb passed the multiplex PCR reads through MiXCR, listing each CDR3 protein once. The sample contains some 500,000 distinct CDR3 sequences, 13% of which appear only once. CDR1 is KGHSH and CDR2 is LQKENI in the germline V gene. Trimming left V 3 bases short and J 3 bases short, with 20 bases between. CDR3 length: 17 residues. These data also formed part of another study, on T cells in Graves' hyperthyroidism and ophthalmopathy.

The receptor was derived from a man under 40 with Graves disease. The rearrangement links TRBV18 to TRBJ1-2; the D is unclear. The sample here was peripheral blood mononuclear cells (PBMCs), taken at new diagnosis, from a patient treated with antithyroid drugs. The CDR3 nucleotides read TGTGCCAGCTCACCCCGTGACCGGTCTACCCAGGACTATGGCTACACCTTC. Its translation: CASSPRDRSTQDYGYTF. Full variable domain (missing parts from reference TRBV18 and TRBJ1-2): NAGVMQNPRHLVRRRGQEARLRCSPMKGHSHVYWYRQLPEEGLKFMVYLQKENIIDESGMPKERFSAEFPKEGPSILRIQQVVRGDSAAYFCASSPRDRSTQDYGYTFGSGTRLTVV.